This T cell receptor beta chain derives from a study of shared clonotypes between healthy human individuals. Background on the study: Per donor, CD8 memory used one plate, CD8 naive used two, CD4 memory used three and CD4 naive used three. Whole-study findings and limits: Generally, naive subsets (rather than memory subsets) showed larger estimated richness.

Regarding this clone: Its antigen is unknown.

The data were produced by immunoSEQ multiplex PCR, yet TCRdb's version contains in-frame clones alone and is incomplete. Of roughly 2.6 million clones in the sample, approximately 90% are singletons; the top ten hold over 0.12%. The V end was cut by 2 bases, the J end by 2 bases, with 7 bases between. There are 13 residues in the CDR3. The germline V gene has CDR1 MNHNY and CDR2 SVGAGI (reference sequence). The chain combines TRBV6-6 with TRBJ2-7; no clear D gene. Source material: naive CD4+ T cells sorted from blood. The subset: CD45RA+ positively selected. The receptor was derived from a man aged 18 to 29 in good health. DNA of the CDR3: TGTGCCAGCAGTTACAGAAGGGCCTACGAGCAGTACTTC. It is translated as CASSYRRAYEQYF.